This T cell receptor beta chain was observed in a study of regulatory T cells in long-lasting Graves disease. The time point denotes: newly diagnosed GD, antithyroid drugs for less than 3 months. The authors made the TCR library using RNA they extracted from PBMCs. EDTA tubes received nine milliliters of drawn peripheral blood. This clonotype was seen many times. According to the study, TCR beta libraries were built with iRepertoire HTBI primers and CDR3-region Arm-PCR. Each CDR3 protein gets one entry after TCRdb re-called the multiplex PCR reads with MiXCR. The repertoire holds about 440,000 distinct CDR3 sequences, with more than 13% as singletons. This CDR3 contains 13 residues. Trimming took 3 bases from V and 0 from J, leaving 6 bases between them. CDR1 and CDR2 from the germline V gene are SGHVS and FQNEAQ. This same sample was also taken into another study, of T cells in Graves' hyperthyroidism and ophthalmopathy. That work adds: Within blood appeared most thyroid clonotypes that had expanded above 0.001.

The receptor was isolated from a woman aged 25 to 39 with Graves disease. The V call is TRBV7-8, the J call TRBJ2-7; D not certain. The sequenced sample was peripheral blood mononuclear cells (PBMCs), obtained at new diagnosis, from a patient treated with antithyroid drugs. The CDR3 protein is CASSFRVSYEQYF. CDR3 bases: TGTGCCAGCAGCTTCCGGGTCTCCTACGAGCAGTACTTC. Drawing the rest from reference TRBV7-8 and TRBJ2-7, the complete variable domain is GAGVSQSPRYKVAKRGQDVALRCDPISGHVSLFWYQQALGQGPEFLTYFQNEAQLDKSGLPSDRFFAERPEGSVSTLKIQRTQQEDSAVYLCASSFRVSYEQYFGPGTRLTVT.